These 19 T cell receptor beta chains were all obtained from the same sample, sequenced in a study of cytomegalovirus exposure and HLA in healthy donors. PCR amplification relied on 60 Vbeta primers (plus 13 Jbeta primers). Profiled with immunoSEQ multiplex PCR; TCRdb holds only in-frame clones, not every one. The data contain 150,000 to 200,000 clones, about 80% of them singletons. The sample was PBMCs. The receptors were sampled from a man between 40 and 49 years old in good health and CMV-seropositive.

The chain has TRBV19 and TRBJ2-4; 12 bases are shared with TRBD2. This CDR3 contains 17 residues. Germline assignment: CDR1 LNHDA and CDR2 SQIVND (reference sequence). The junction had 3 bases not matched to a gene; V was cut back by 3 bases and J by 0 bases. CDR3 in amino acids: CASSMASGGEAKNIQYF. In nucleotides, the CDR3 is TGTGCCAGTAGTATGGCTAGCGGGGGGGAAGCCAAAAACATTCAGTACTTC.

This chain links TRBV18 with TRBJ1-2, with TRBD1 as a possible D gene (6 bases). Between the trimmed V and J ends, which lost 3 bases and 3 bases, there was a span of 8 bases. The CDR3 is 13 amino acids. Germline loops: CDR1 KGHSH, CDR2 LQKENI. The CDR3 DNA follows: TGTGCCAGCTCACCCGGACAGTACTATGGCTACACCTTC. This sequence encodes CASSPGQYYGYTF.

This clone was counted a single time. V and J are TRBV5-4 and TRBJ2-7; D may be TRBD2 (7 bases). Germline lookup yields CDR1 SGHNT and CDR2 YYREEE (reference sequence). With 6 bases removed from V and 7 bases from J, the gap between germline ends came to 14 bases. The CDR3 is 12 residues long. CDR3 bases: TGTGCCAGCAACAAGGGGGGGCGTGAGCAGTACTTC. Translated: CASNKGGREQYF.

The J gene is TRBJ2-3, the V gene TRBV5-1; 10 positions match TRBD1. Germline lookup yields CDR1 SGHRS and CDR2 YFSETQ. The J segment lost 4 bases and the V segment lost 4 bases, leaving 6 bases of the junction unmatched. The CDR3 length is 15 residues. The CDR3 spells CASSGGTGAADTQYF. The CDR3 nucleotides read TGCGCCAGCAGCGGAGGGACAGGGGCCGCAGATACGCAGTATTTT.

The chain couples TRBV9 to TRBJ2-2, with unresolved D. The CDR3 is 14 amino acids. Deletions cut 4 bases from V and 1 base from J, with 8 bases between. Per the germline V gene, CDR1 is SGDLS and CDR2 is YYNGEE. The CDR3 DNA follows: TGTGCCAGCAGCCCAAGACAGAACACCGGGGAGCTGTTTTTT. This encodes CASSPRQNTGELFF.

CDR3 nucleotide sequence: TGTGCCAGCAGCTTGGCAGGGCAGGCAGACTATGGCTACACCTTC. Translation: CASSLAGQADYGYTF. The chain is built from TRBV5-6 and TRBJ1-2, with a possible D match to TRBD1 (5 bases). Trimming cost V 0 bases and J 3 bases, with 12 bases left between them. Per germline, CDR1 SGHDT and CDR2 YYEEEE. The CDR3 totals 15 residues.

The chain recombines TRBV18 with TRBJ1-2, with TRBD1 matching 10 bases. The CDR3 has 15 amino acids. CDR1 KGHSH and CDR2 LQKENI come from the germline V gene. V shed 2 bases, J shed 1 base, and the junction held 1 base outside the gene matches. CDR3: CASSPGTGDNYGYTF. The CDR3 bases are TGTGCCAGCTCACCAGGGACAGGGGATAACTATGGCTACACCTTC.

This clone was observed once. This chain uses TRBV6-5 with TRBJ1-5; D may be TRBD1 (6 bases). The V and J ends lost 6 bases and 5 bases respectively, with 14 bases between them. CDR1 is MNHEY, CDR2 SVGAGI, per germline. There are 14 residues in the CDR3. The CDR3 sequence: CASSTGQPDQPQHF. The CDR3, as DNA: TGTGCCAGCAGCACTGGACAGCCCGATCAGCCCCAGCATTTT.

The chain carries TRBV6-1 and TRBJ1-4; D is unresolved. The length of the CDR3 is 12 residues. V lost 1 base to trimming and J lost 13 bases, with 10 bases between them. From germline, CDR1 is MNHNS and CDR2 SASEGT. In DNA, the CDR3 is TGTGCCAGCAGTGAAGGTTTGGGGAGACTGTTTTTT. Its translation is CASSEGLGRLFF.

This clone was seen a single time. The rearrangement links TRBV7-6 to TRBJ2-2; TRBD1 aligns across 7 bases. Looked up from germline, CDR1 is SGHVS and CDR2 is FNYEAQ. Germline trimming cut 2 bases from V and 7 bases from J; bases unmatched to any gene: 1. The length of the CDR3 is 13 residues. The CDR3 region has the DNA TGTGCCAGCAGCTTATCAGGGGGCGGGGAGCTGTTTTTT. It specifies CASSLSGGGELFF.

This clone appeared a few times. Other DNA sequences in the sample encode the same CDR3. This chain links TRBV12-5 with TRBJ1-3; D is unclear. CDR1 and CDR2 (germline): LGHNT, FRNRAP. Trimming shortened V by 3 bases and J by 0 bases, and 9 bases separated the two germline ends. This CDR3 is built from 15 residues. The CDR3 spells CASGLGGSSGNTIYF. CDR3 bases: TGTGCTAGTGGTTTAGGCGGGAGCTCTGGAAACACCATATATTTT.

The chain has TRBV6-1 and TRBJ2-7; 7 bases map to TRBD2. CDR1 is MNHNS, CDR2 SASEGT, per germline. The V and J ends lost 0 bases and 5 bases, in that order; junction bases with no gene match: 10. This CDR3 region has 16 residues. The CDR3 reads CASSEAPGREGHEQYF. CDR3 DNA: TGTGCCAGCAGTGAAGCCCCGGGCAGGGAGGGCCACGAGCAGTACTTC.

V gene TRBV5-6 combines with J gene TRBJ2-7; possibly TRBD1 for D (5 bases). Germline assignment: CDR1 SGHDT and CDR2 YYEEEE. V was pared by 6 bases and J by 2 bases, with 18 bases between. CDR3 length equals 15 residues. CDR3 nucleotide sequence: TGTGCCAGCAACCCCGGGTCAGGGTTTCCCTACGAGCAGTACTTC. Translating gives CASNPGSGFPYEQYF.

The gene calls are TRBV14 and TRBJ2-2; D unresolved. CDR3 size: 16 residues. Per the germline V gene, CDR1 is SGHDN and CDR2 is FVKESK. Between the trimmed V and J ends, which lost 1 base and 4 bases, there was a span of 13 bases. CDR3 bases: TGTGCCAGCAGCCAAGTAAGAGTCCAGCGCACCGGGGAGCTGTTTTTT. Residues: CASSQVRVQRTGELFF.

The V and J genes are TRBV11-2 and TRBJ2-3, with TRBD2 matching over 8 bases. Germline lookup yields CDR1 SGHAT and CDR2 FQNNGV. Trimming took 3 bases from V and 4 from J; bases not matched to a gene: 6. The CDR3 consists of 15 residues. The CDR3 loop is CASSLPAGGADTQYF. In DNA, the CDR3 is TGTGCCAGCAGCTTGCCGGCGGGAGGAGCAGATACGCAGTATTTT.

The chain employs TRBV7-8 and TRBJ1-1; D not certain. The germline V gene has CDR1 SGHVS and CDR2 FQNEAQ. V lost 5 bases and J 8 bases, leaving 15 bases between the germline ends. CDR3 length equals 13 residues. CDR3 region: CASSTPQKSEAFF. The CDR3 coding sequence is TGTGCCAGCAGCACCCCCCAGAAGTCCGAAGCTTTCTTT.

The chain carries TRBV28 and TRBJ2-5, with D perhaps matching TRBD1 (7 bases). Trimming stripped 2 bases from V and 2 bases from J, with 12 bases between. The CDR3 has 15 amino acids. Germline values: CDR1 MDHEN, CDR2 SYDVKM. For the CDR3, the DNA is TGTGCCAGCAGTTTAATGTCAGGGGGGCAAGAGACCCAGTACTTC. Protein product: CASSLMSGGQETQYF.

The V call is TRBV5-6, the J call TRBJ2-1, with 9 bases matching TRBD2. The germline gives CDR1 SGHDT, CDR2 YYEEEE. This CDR3 is built from 15 residues. Losses at the gene ends were 0 bases for V and 6 bases for J; bases not matched to a gene: 4. The CDR3 protein is CASSLVAGGGNEQFF. The CDR3 DNA follows: TGTGCCAGCAGCTTGGTTGCGGGGGGGGGCAATGAGCAGTTCTTC. The full variable domain, rest sourced from reference TRBV5-6 and TRBJ2-1, is DAGVTQSPTHLIKTRGQQVTLRCSPKSGHDTVSWYQQALGQGPQFIFQYYEEEERQRGNFPDRFSGHQFPNYSSELNVNALLLGDSALYLCASSLVAGGGNEQFFGPGTRLTVL.

A remark on this clone: One end of the junction fails to match germline, which may point to a read error. This chain joins TRBV4-1 and TRBJ2-1; 11 bases align to TRBD2. The germline V gene has CDR1 MGHRA and CDR2 YSYEKL. This CDR3 comprises 16 residues. The DNA of the CDR3 is TGTGCCAGCAGCCAAGAGGGGACTAGCGGAAACAATGAGCAGTTCTTC. Translation: CASSQEGTSGNNEQFF.